The next 13 T cell receptor beta chains were all read from a single sample in a study of T cell responses to AZD1222 COVID-19 vaccine. Produced via immunoSEQ multiplex PCR; TCRdb's table is partial and in-frame only. The sample holds 100,000 to 150,000 clones, 75% to 95% seen once. The specimen comprised peripheral blood, sampled 28 days after the second AZD1222 dose. These receptors were obtained from an adult who received the AZD1222 COVID-19 vaccine.

The rearrangement links TRBV7-3 to TRBJ2-7; TRBD1 might be the D (5 bases). The CDR3 consists of 14 residues. The V end lost 2 bases, the J end lost 4 bases, and 12 bases lay between the germline ends. CDR1 is SGHTA, CDR2 FQGTGA, per germline. The CDR3 DNA reads as TGTGCCAGCAGCTTATACGTGGGGCAATACGAGCAGTACTTC. As protein: CASSLYVGQYEQYF.

The V call is TRBV6-1, the J call TRBJ1-2; no reliable D call. This CDR3 is built from 13 residues. Trimming cost V 7 bases and J 8 bases, with 17 bases left between them. CDR1 MNHNS and CDR2 SASEGT come from the germline V gene. CDR3 sequence (DNA): TGTGCCAGCAAATGGGCAGATTGGGAAGGCTACACCTTC. Amino acid sequence: CASKWADWEGYTF.

The chain uses TRBV7-2 and TRBJ1-6, with 8 nucleotides matching TRBD1. Germline CDR1 reads SGHTA; CDR2 reads FQGNSA. With 5 bases clipped from V and 8 bases from J, the junction kept 14 bases outside the gene matches. The CDR3 extends over 17 amino acids. CDR3 residues: CASSPEGGAGGHSPLHF. The DNA for the CDR3 is TGTGCCAGCAGCCCCGAGGGAGGGGCAGGGGGCCATTCACCCCTCCACTTT.

The gene calls are TRBV19 and TRBJ1-5, with unresolved D. The germline gives CDR1 LNHDA, CDR2 SQIVND (reference sequence). Deletions cut 9 bases from V and 5 bases from J, with 14 bases between. This CDR3 is 13 amino acids long. CDR3 nucleotides: TGTGCCAGGGGGAGGGTACGGGATCAGCCCCAGCATTTT. Protein product: CARGRVRDQPQHF.

V and J are TRBV28 and TRBJ1-1, with 9 bases that match TRBD1. Trimming took 6 bases from V and 12 from J; bases not matched to a gene: 8. The CDR3 extends over 12 amino acids. Looked up from germline, CDR1 is MDHEN and CDR2 is SYDVKM. CDR3 coding DNA: TGTGCCAGCAGCGAAACCGGGACAGGGACTTTCTTT. Protein product: CASSETGTGTFF. Supplemented by reference TRBV28 and TRBJ1-1, the full variable domain reads DVKVTQSSRYLVKRTGEKVFLECVQDMDHENMFWYRQDPGLGLRLIYFSYDVKMKEKGDIPEGYSVSREKKERFSLILESASTNQTSMYLCASSETGTGTFFGQGTRLTVV.

The rearrangement links TRBV6-1 to TRBJ1-5, with a possible D match to TRBD1 (5 bases). The CDR3 runs to 14 residues. Looked up from germline, CDR1 is MNHNS and CDR2 is SASEGT. Between the trimmed V and J ends, which lost 0 bases and 6 bases, there was a span of 9 bases. The chain's CDR3 is CASSEAGRVQPQHF. The CDR3 coding sequence is TGTGCCAGCAGTGAAGCGGGACGGGTTCAGCCCCAGCATTTT.

This clone has more than one count but fewer than ten. This chain links TRBV5-1 with TRBJ2-3; 9 bases are shared with TRBD1. CDR3 length: 18 residues. The junction had 12 bases not matched to a gene; V was cut back by 0 bases and J by 4 bases. CDR1 is SGHRS and CDR2 is YFSETQ in the germline V gene. CDR3 sequence (DNA): TGCGCCAGCAGCTTGGCCTATTCGCGGGACAGGGTACCAGATACGCAGTATTTT. The encoded protein is CASSLAYSRDRVPDTQYF.

The CDR3 spells CASGLSGTGYEQYV. The CDR3 region has the DNA TGTGCTAGTGGTTTGTCCGGGACTGGCTACGAGCAGTACGTC. This chain connects TRBV12-5 to TRBJ2-7; the D gene is possibly TRBD2 (6 bases). The CDR3 length is 14 residues. V gave up 2 bases and J gave up 3 bases, with 11 bases separating them. Looked up from germline, CDR1 is LGHNT and CDR2 is FRNRAP.

The rearrangement joins TRBV19 to TRBJ1-1; D not resolved. The CDR3 is 13 amino acids. V was cut by 6 bases and J by 8 bases, with 16 bases left in between. Germline loops: CDR1 LNHDA, CDR2 SQIVND (reference sequence). CDR3 DNA: TGTGCCAGTAGCCCCTCCCTGGTATCCGAAGCTTTCTTT. This sequence encodes CASSPSLVSEAFF.

The genes are TRBV25-1 and TRBJ2-3; TRBD2 is a possible D gene (6 bases). Germline V CDR1 and CDR2: MGHDK, SYGVNS. The germline V and J ends were trimmed by 5 bases and 6 bases, with 15 bases remaining between them. This CDR3 has 14 amino acids. Written as DNA, the CDR3 is TGTGCCAGCAGTATCCTAGGAGGGGCGGATACGCAGTATTTT. Its protein product is CASSILGGADTQYF.

The rearrangement uses TRBV7-6 and TRBJ1-4; 10 bases align to TRBD1. From germline, CDR1 is SGHVS and CDR2 FNYEAQ. The CDR3 sequence is 15 residues long. The V and J ends lost 4 bases and 7 bases, in that order; junction bases with no gene match: 6. The CDR3 region has the DNA TGTGCCAGCAGCTGGGGGACAGGGGTAGCTGAAAAACTGTTTTTT. Translation: CASSWGTGVAEKLFF. Combining the CDR3 with reference TRBV7-6 and TRBJ1-4 gives the whole variable domain GAGVSQSPRYKVTKRGQDVALRCDPISGHVSLYWYRQALGQGPEFLTYFNYEAQQDKSGLPNDRFSAERPEGSISTLTIQRTEQRDSAMYRCASSWGTGVAEKLFFGSGTQLSVL.

The V and J genes are TRBV4-2 and TRBJ2-7; D ambiguous. Between the trimmed V and J ends, which lost 1 base and 0 bases, there was a span of 7 bases. The CDR3 contains 14 residues. Looked up from germline, CDR1 is LGHNA and CDR2 is YNFKEQ. The CDR3 DNA is TGTGCCAGCAGCCAAGGGTGGGGCTCCTACGAGCAGTACTTC. Protein product: CASSQGWGSYEQYF.

The genes are TRBV30 and TRBJ2-1; 9 bases align to TRBD2. CDR3 size: 15 residues. Trimming cost V 0 bases and J 5 bases; bases outside gene matches: 5. CDR1 GTSNPN and CDR2 SVGIG come from the germline V gene (reference sequence). The DNA of the CDR3 is TGTGCCTGGAGTGTTGTGACTAGCGGAGACAATGAGCAGTTCTTC. This encodes CAWSVVTSGDNEQFF.